This entry lists 24 T cell receptor beta chains sequenced from one sample in a study of blood T cells in healthy people across ages. A sample-barcoded 5' primer and a J-beta primer mix were used in a second PCR of about 6 to 12 cycles. TCRdb re-analysed the 5' RACE reads in MiXCR, keeping a single row per CDR3 protein. The table has 720,000 or so distinct CDR3 sequences, roughly two fifths seen once. The sequenced sample consisted of blood. These receptors all come from an older man in good health.

The CDR3 DNA sequence: TGTGCCAGCAGCTTAGGGGGGACTAGCGACCATCGGCAGTTCTTC. This codes for CASSLGGTSDHRQFF. The chain employs TRBV7-8 and TRBJ2-1; 10 bases match TRBD2. CDR1 and CDR2 (germline): SGHVS, FQNEAQ. The CDR3 runs 15 residues. Trimming removed 1 base from V and 12 bases from J; junction bases left unmatched: 9.

The sample holds many counts of this clonotype. The chain joins TRBV27 to TRBJ2-1; D tentatively reads TRBD1 or TRBD2 (5 bases each). V was shortened by 9 bases and J by 15 bases, with 15 bases between the two germline ends. Germline assignment: CDR1 MNHEY and CDR2 SMNVEV (reference sequence). The CDR3 has 10 residues. In nucleotides, the CDR3 is TGTGCCAGGGAGGCAGGGTCGCCGTTCTTC. It specifies CAREAGSPFF.

The sample holds a few counts of this clonotype. The genes are TRBV5-1 and TRBJ2-7; 10 bases are a match to TRBD1. The V and J ends lost 4 bases and 4 bases, in that order; junction bases with no gene match: 8. CDR3 length: 15 amino acids. Per the germline V gene, CDR1 is SGHRS and CDR2 is YFSETQ. CDR3 nucleotide sequence: TGCGCCAGCAGCCTGTGGGGGACAGGGGCTTACGAGCAGTACTTC. The encoded protein is CASSLWGTGAYEQYF.

This clonotype has just a few counts. The chain uses TRBV6-5 and TRBJ2-1; D is unresolved. The CDR3 runs 16 residues. Trimming left V 2 bases short and J 0 bases short, with 11 bases between. Germline V gives CDR1 MNHEY, CDR2 SVGAGI. CDR3 residues: CASSYPSGSSYNEQFF. As DNA, the CDR3 is TGTGCCAGCAGTTACCCATCCGGTAGCTCCTACAATGAGCAGTTCTTC.

A single count supports this clonotype. The rearrangement uses TRBV5-5 and TRBJ2-4; 8 nucleotides agree with TRBD2. The DNA matches TRBJ2-5 better at its end, which makes the J call doubtful. CDR3 length equals 16 residues. Per germline, CDR1 SGHKS and CDR2 YYEKEE (reference sequence). CDR3 sequence: CASSLSTGGPIETQYF. In DNA form, the CDR3 reads TGTGCCAGCAGCTTATCAACGGGAGGGCCAATAGAGACCCAGTACTTC.

This clonotype appeared many times. This chain uses TRBV3-1 with TRBJ2-5; the D gene is possibly TRBD1 (6 bases). The assigned J gene may be wrong: the sequence end matches TRBJ2-7 better. Per the germline V gene, CDR1 is LGHDT and CDR2 is YNNKEL (reference sequence). CDR3 length: 14 amino acids. This chain's CDR3 is CASRSDSRYGEQYF. The DNA for the CDR3 is TGTGCCAGCAGGTCGGACAGCCGCTACGGCGAGCAGTACTTC.

The chain has TRBV27 and TRBJ2-1; 7 bases are shared with TRBD1. The CDR3 loop spans 14 amino acids. Germline-derived CDR1 and CDR2 are MNHEY and SMNVEV (reference sequence). The V gene end was trimmed by 6 bases and the J gene end by 6 bases; junction bases not matched to a gene: 8. The CDR3 reads CASRTGAGGNEQFF. In DNA form, the CDR3 reads TGTGCCAGCAGAACTGGGGCAGGGGGCAATGAGCAGTTCTTC.

This clonotype was counted a few times. J is TRBJ1-1 and V is TRBV20-1, with 7 bases matching TRBD1. J was trimmed by 0 bases and V by 2 bases; bases with no gene match: 6. CDR1 and CDR2 from the germline V gene are DFQATT and SNEGSKA (reference sequence). The CDR3 extends over 15 amino acids. CDR3 residues: CSARLGGTVNTEAFF. The CDR3 DNA sequence: TGCAGTGCTAGACTTGGGGGGACAGTGAACACTGAAGCTTTCTTT.

This chain joins TRBV20-1 and TRBJ1-2; perhaps TRBD1 as D (5 bases). Germline V gives CDR1 DFQATT, CDR2 SNEGSKA (reference sequence). The V gene lost 4 bases and the J gene lost 6 bases, with 15 bases spanning the gap. The CDR3 is 13 amino acids. The DNA of the CDR3 is TGCAGTGCTAATCCGGGACCGGGGGATGGCTACACCTTC. This codes for CSANPGPGDGYTF.

This rearrangement joins TRBV24-1 to TRBJ2-2; D may be TRBD1 or TRBD2 (5 bases each). The germline V gene has CDR1 KGHDR and CDR2 SFDVKD. This CDR3 contains 14 residues. V lost 8 bases to trimming and J lost 7 bases, with 16 bases between them. CDR3 in DNA: TGTGCCACCAAGCCAGGGACGAGGGACGGGGAGCTGTTTTTT. Encoded protein: CATKPGTRDGELFF.

The rearrangement joins TRBV2 to TRBJ2-5, with no clear D. The germline V gene has CDR1 SNHLY and CDR2 FYNNEI. The V end lost 0 bases, the J end lost 6 bases, and 5 bases lay between the germline ends. This CDR3 spans 12 amino acids. The CDR3 loop is CASSEALKTQYF. The CDR3 DNA sequence: TGTGCCAGCAGTGAAGCGCTGAAGACCCAGTACTTC.

This clonotype was seen a few times. V gene TRBV20-1 combines with J gene TRBJ1-2; a weak D match, TRBD1 (5 bases). Trimming stripped 1 base from V and 6 bases from J, with 18 bases between. Germline loops: CDR1 DFQATT, CDR2 SNEGSKA (reference sequence). The CDR3 runs 15 residues. The CDR3 loop reads CSARVTGTGSHGYTF. CDR3 nucleotides: TGCAGTGCTAGAGTAACTGGTACAGGAAGCCATGGCTACACCTTC.

The rearrangement links TRBV25-1 to TRBJ2-1, with D unresolved. Germline CDR1 is MGHDK and CDR2 is SYGVNS. The CDR3 consists of 15 residues. V lost 1 base and J 4 bases, leaving 11 bases between the germline ends. This CDR3 is CASSEFGPRYNEQFF. For the CDR3, the DNA is TGTGCCAGCAGTGAATTTGGGCCAAGGTACAATGAGCAGTTCTTC.

The table lists this clonotype with many counts. The V and J genes are TRBV29-1 and TRBJ2-7, with D possibly being TRBD1 (6 bases). This CDR3 comprises 15 residues. The germline gives CDR1 SQVTM, CDR2 ANQGSEA. Trimming stripped 0 bases from V and 4 bases from J, with 16 bases between. The CDR3 bases are TGCAGCGTTGAAGATATAGGGGGACCTTCATACGAGCAGTACTTC. Translated, it gives CSVEDIGGPSYEQYF.

The gene calls are TRBV6-5 and TRBJ2-5; 9 bases agree with TRBD2. This CDR3 comprises 14 residues. The germline V gene has CDR1 MNHEY and CDR2 SVGAGI. V lost 6 bases, J lost 6 bases, and 8 bases stayed unmatched. CDR3 loop: CASRIAGEIKTQYF. In DNA form, the CDR3 reads TGTGCCAGCAGGATAGCGGGAGAGATTAAGACCCAGTACTTC.

The chain couples TRBV7-2 to TRBJ2-7, with 9 bases lining up with TRBD1. CDR1 and CDR2 (germline): SGHTA, FQGNSA. After removal of 1 base from V and 6 bases from J, the junction contained 4 bases not matched to a gene. This CDR3 region has 14 residues. CDR3 DNA sequence: TGTGCCAGCAGCTTAGGGGACAGGGTCGCCGAGCAGTACTTC. It translates to CASSLGDRVAEQYF.

This clonotype was recorded only once. The V call is TRBV6-2 or TRBV6-3, the J call TRBJ2-3; 9 bases are a match to TRBD2. V was clipped by 8 bases and J by 2 bases; unmatched bases: 8. CDR1 is MNHEY and CDR2 is SVGEGT in the germline V gene. The CDR3 sequence is 15 residues long. The CDR3 protein is CASAGTSWYTDTQYF. The CDR3 nucleotides read TGTGCCAGCGCCGGGACTAGCTGGTACACAGATACGCAGTATTTT.

This clonotype turned up a few times. This chain's CDR3 is CASRADSSIEQFF. CDR3 bases: TGTGCCAGCAGAGCGGACAGTAGTATTGAGCAGTTCTTC. The rearrangement links TRBV2 to TRBJ2-1, with a possible D match to TRBD1 (6 bases). This CDR3 is 13 amino acids long. The V end lost 6 bases, the J end lost 9 bases, and 15 bases lay between the germline ends. Germline-derived CDR1 and CDR2 are SNHLY and FYNNEI. The complete variable domain, with remaining parts taken from reference TRBV2 and TRBJ2-1, reads EPEVTQTPSHQVTQMGQEVILRCVPISNHLYFYWYRQILGQKVEFLVSFYNNEISEKSEIFDDQFSVERPDGSNFTLKIRSTKLEDSAMYFCASRADSSIEQFFGPGTRLTVL.

The V gene is TRBV7-2, the J gene TRBJ2-7, with D perhaps TRBD1 (5 bases). Per germline, CDR1 SGHTA and CDR2 FQGNSA. Trimming stripped 0 bases from V and 4 bases from J, with 7 bases between. The CDR3 loop spans 13 amino acids. In DNA, the CDR3 is TGTGCCAGCAGCTTAGCTTACAGGTACGAGCAGTACTTC. Amino acid sequence: CASSLAYRYEQYF.

The chain recombines TRBV6-2 or TRBV6-3 with TRBJ2-7; 8 nucleotides align to TRBD1. With 5 bases clipped from V and 2 bases from J, the junction kept 5 bases outside the gene matches. The CDR3 contains 14 residues. Germline lookup yields CDR1 MNHEY and CDR2 SVGEGT. In DNA form, the CDR3 reads TGTGCCAGCAGTGCCGGACAGGGCACCTACGAGCAGTACTTC. Translated: CASSAGQGTYEQYF.

This clonotype was counted only a few times. V and J are TRBV6-4 and TRBJ2-6; maybe TRBD1 (6 bases). Germline V gene data show CDR1 as MRHNA and CDR2 as SNTAGT. CDR3 size: 15 residues. With 6 bases removed from V and 1 base from J, the gap between germline ends came to 10 bases. The CDR3 bases are TGTGCCAGCAGCGATACAGGGTCTGGGGCCAACGTCCTGACTTTC. This sequence encodes CASSDTGSGANVLTF.

The V gene is TRBV20-1, the J gene TRBJ2-3, with 8 bases fitting TRBD2. Germline V gene sequence: CDR1 DFQATT, CDR2 SNEGSKA (reference sequence). This CDR3 comprises 14 residues. The V and J ends lost 4 bases and 2 bases, in that order; junction bases with no gene match: 5. As DNA, the CDR3 is TGCAGTGCTACTTTAGCGGGAATCACAGATACGCAGTATTTT. This translates into CSATLAGITDTQYF.

This clonotype occurred many times. The chain has TRBV24-1 and TRBJ2-4, with D possibly TRBD1 on 6 matching bases. Trimming removed 1 base at V and 12 bases at J, with 9 bases between. CDR3 length: 12 residues. CDR1 and CDR2 from the germline V gene are KGHDR and SFDVKD. CDR3 amino acids: CATSDFTGSQYF. The CDR3 DNA reads TGTGCCACCAGTGATTTTACAGGGTCTCAGTACTTC.

With respect to this clonotype: The junction and the germline gene differ at one end; a read error may be behind it. This chain links TRBV24-1 with TRBJ2-7, with 8 bases aligning to TRBD1. Per the germline V gene, CDR1 is KGHDR and CDR2 is SFDVKD. This CDR3 has 16 amino acids. CDR3 nucleotides: TGTGCCAGCAGTGAGGATCGGCAGGGGGCTAGCGACGAGCAGTACTTC. Amino acids: CASSEDRQGASDEQYF.